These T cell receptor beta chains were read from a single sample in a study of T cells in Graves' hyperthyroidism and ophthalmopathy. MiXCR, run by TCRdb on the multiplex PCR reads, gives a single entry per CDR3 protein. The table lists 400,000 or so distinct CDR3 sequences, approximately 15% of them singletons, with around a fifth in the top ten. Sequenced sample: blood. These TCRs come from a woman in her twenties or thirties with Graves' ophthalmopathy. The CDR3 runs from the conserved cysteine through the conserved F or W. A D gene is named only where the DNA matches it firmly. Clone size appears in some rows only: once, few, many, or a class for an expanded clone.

CDR3: CSAKGREKLFF; DNA: TGCAGTGCAAAAGGGCGGGAAAAACTGTTTTTT; J: TRBJ1-4; size: many; D: -; V: TRBV20-1
CDR3: CASRDRGFEETQYF; DNA: TGTGCCAGCAGGGACAGGGGTTTCGAGGAGACCCAGTACTTC; J: TRBJ2-5; size: many; D: TRBD1; V: TRBV6-1
CDR3: CASSARDPYSTDTQYF; DNA: TGTGCCAGCAGCGCCCGGGACCCCTATAGCACAGATACGCAGTATTTT; J: TRBJ2-3; size: many; D: -; V: TRBV7-8
CDR3: CASSEGTAGGTDTQYF; DNA: TGTGCCAGCAGCGAAGGAACCGCTGGGGGCACAGATACGCAGTATTTT; J: TRBJ2-3; size: many; D: -; V: TRBV2
CDR3: CASSFPSGTGLYYGYTF; DNA: TGTGCCAGCAGTTTCCCCTCCGGGACAGGTCTGTACTATGGCTACACCTTC; J: TRBJ1-2; size: few; D: TRBD1; V: TRBV28
CDR3: CASSSLTGGNQPQHF; DNA: TGTGCCAGCAGTTCCCTAACAGGGGGCAATCAGCCCCAGCATTTT; J: TRBJ1-5; size: many; D: TRBD1; V: TRBV28
CDR3: CASTLKGSEKLFF; DNA: TGTGCCAGCACCCTTAAGGGGAGTGAAAAACTGTTTTTT; J: TRBJ1-4; size: few; D: -; V: TRBV7-2
CDR3: CASSFPSNYGYTF; DNA: TGTGCCAGCAGTTTTCCGAGTAACTATGGCTACACCTTC; J: TRBJ1-2; size: many; D: -; V: TRBV7-9
CDR3: CASSLLAGQGIGSGNTIYF; DNA: TGTGCCAGCAGCCTCCTTGCGGGACAGGGTATCGGCTCTGGAAACACCATATATTTT; J: TRBJ1-3; size: -; D: TRBD1; V: TRBV9
CDR3: CASSFSSLKGTEAYF; DNA: TGTGCCAGCAGCTTTTCCTCCCTCAAGGGCACTGAAGCTTACTTT; J: TRBJ1-1; size: -; D: -; V: TRBV7-9
CDR3: CASSFAPTSGGTLAKNIQYF; DNA: TGTGCCAGCAGTTTCGCCCCGACTAGCGGGGGGACTCTAGCCAAAAACATTCAGTACTTC; J: TRBJ2-4; size: few; D: TRBD2; V: TRBV28
CDR3: CATSISGGWETQYF; DNA: TGTGCCACCAGCATATCAGGGGGCTGGGAGACCCAGTACTTC; J: TRBJ2-5; size: many; D: TRBD1; V: TRBV15
CDR3: CASSLYRVDTGELFF; DNA: TGTGCCAGCTCGCTTTACAGGGTGGACACCGGGGAGCTGTTTTTT; J: TRBJ2-2; size: many; D: -; V: TRBV18
CDR3: CASSFFVKYQETQYF; DNA: TGTGCCAGCAGCTTCTTTGTCAAGTACCAAGAGACCCAGTACTTC; J: TRBJ2-5; size: -; D: -; V: TRBV5-4
CDR3: CSPRAFAGATYNEQFF; DNA: TGCAGTCCGAGGGCATTTGCGGGGGCTACCTACAATGAGCAGTTCTTC; J: TRBJ2-1; size: few; D: -; V: TRBV20-1
CDR3: CASSNRGSDRQPQHF; DNA: TGTGCCAGCAGTAACAGGGGTAGTGACCGTCAGCCCCAGCATTTT; J: TRBJ1-5; size: -; D: TRBD1; V: TRBV2
CDR3: CASSPTSGGAESYEQYF; DNA: TGTGCCAGCAGCCCGACTAGCGGGGGGGCCGAGTCCTACGAGCAGTACTTC; J: TRBJ2-7; size: many; D: TRBD2; V: TRBV6-1
CDR3: CASRQGSYNEQFF; DNA: TGTGCCAGCAGACAGGGTTCCTACAATGAGCAGTTCTTC; J: TRBJ2-1; size: many; D: -; V: TRBV3-1
CDR3: CASSPFGFGGSADTQYF; DNA: TGTGCCAGCAGTCCCTTCGGGTTTGGTGGTTCCGCAGATACGCAGTATTTT; J: TRBJ2-3; size: few; D: -; V: TRBV27